These T cell receptor beta chains were read from a single sample in a study of blood T cell repertoires in COVID-19. Clones were read by immunoSEQ multiplex PCR, and TCRdb kept only the in-frame ones, dropping some. This table has around 320,000 clones, approximately 88% appearing once. The specimen sequenced was peripheral blood. Source of these receptors: a woman aged 25-40 years who had recovered from COVID-19. Both conserved end residues are part of each CDR3. A D gene is named only where the DNA matches it firmly. Some rows mark clone size as missing; the rest say once, few, many or name a class of expanded clone.

D: TRBD2; J: TRBJ2-3; size: NA; V: TRBV30; DNA: TGTGCCTGGAGCCGGACTAGCGGGGGGTGGGTGTTTTGGACAGATACGCAGTATTTT; CDR3: CAWSRTSGGWVFWTDTQYF
D: TRBD1; J: TRBJ1-5; size: NA; V: TRBV3-1/TRBV3-2; DNA: TGTGCCAGCAGCTCGGGACAGGGGGCGGAAAGCAATCAGCCCCAGCATTTT; CDR3: CASSSGQGAESNQPQHF
D: NA; J: TRBJ2-5; size: once; V: TRBV11-2; DNA: TGTGCCAGCAGCCCGAGACCCGAGGGGACCCAGTACTTC; CDR3: CASSPRPEGTQYF
D: TRBD1; J: TRBJ2-2; size: NA; V: TRBV5-1; DNA: TGCGCCAGCAGCAAGGACAGGGGCACCGGGGAGCTGTTTTTT; CDR3: CASSKDRGTGELFF
D: NA; J: TRBJ1-1; size: NA; V: TRBV7-2; DNA: TGTGCCAGCAGCTTACCCCGCCCGGGGGAAGCTTTCTTT; CDR3: CASSLPRPGEAFF
D: NA; J: TRBJ1-2; size: NA; V: TRBV10-3; DNA: TGTGCCATCAGTGTTGACACCGGCTATGGCTACACCTTC; CDR3: CAISVDTGYGYTF
D: NA; J: TRBJ1-2; size: few; V: TRBV7-9; DNA: TGTGCCAGCAGCGAAGTGACAGACCACTATGGCTACACCTTC; CDR3: CASSEVTDHYGYTF
D: NA; J: TRBJ1-2; size: NA; V: TRBV5-5; DNA: TGTGCCAGCAGCTTGGAAGGGGATGGCTACACCTTC; CDR3: CASSLEGDGYTF
D: TRBD1; J: TRBJ1-4; size: NA; V: TRBV7-2; DNA: TGTGCCAGCAGCCAAGGGGGACAGGGAAATGAAAAACTGTTTTTT; CDR3: CASSQGGQGNEKLFF
D: NA; J: TRBJ1-6; size: few; V: TRBV6-6; DNA: TGTGCCAGCACCGACGGGGGTTCACCCCTCCACTTT; CDR3: CASTDGGSPLHF
D: NA; J: TRBJ2-3; size: NA; V: TRBV5-5; DNA: TGTGCCAGCAGCCAGGACAGTAATACGCAGTATTTT; CDR3: CASSQDSNTQYF
D: TRBD1; J: TRBJ2-1; size: NA; V: TRBV2; DNA: TGTGCCAGCAGAAGGACAGGGGTTTCTGAGCAGTTCTTC; CDR3: CASRRTGVSEQFF
D: NA; J: TRBJ1-1; size: NA; V: TRBV9; DNA: TGTGCCAGCAGCCCCTGGAGGGGAGAGAACACTGAAGCTTTCTTT; CDR3: CASSPWRGENTEAFF
D: TRBD2; J: TRBJ2-1; size: NA; V: TRBV4-2; DNA: TGTGCCAGCAGCCAGTCCTCGGCGGGACTAGCGGATGGTGAGCAGTTCTTC; CDR3: CASSQSSAGLADGEQFF
D: NA; J: TRBJ1-5; size: NA; V: TRBV30; DNA: TGTGCCTGGAGTGTAAAGGGGATGTACGGCAATCAGCCCCAGCATTTT; CDR3: CAWSVKGMYGNQPQHF
D: TRBD2; J: TRBJ2-1; size: NA; V: TRBV24-1; DNA: TGTGCCACCAGTGATTTGTCTAGCGGGGGGGCGGGAGAGCAGTTCTTC; CDR3: CATSDLSSGGAGEQFF
D: TRBD2; J: TRBJ2-3; size: few; V: TRBV6-2/TRBV6-3; DNA: TGTGCCAGCAGCTCCACATTAGCGGGAGGCGCAGATACGCAGTATTTT; CDR3: CASSSTLAGGADTQYF
D: TRBD2; J: TRBJ2-3; size: NA; V: TRBV5-1; DNA: TGCGCCAGCAGCTTGGGTACTAGCGGGGGAGATACGCAGTATTTT; CDR3: CASSLGTSGGDTQYF
D: TRBD1; J: TRBJ1-1; size: NA; V: TRBV5-1; DNA: TGCGCCAGCAGGTCGGGACAGTCGAACACTGAAGCTTTCTTT; CDR3: CASRSGQSNTEAFF
D: TRBD2; J: TRBJ2-7; size: NA; V: TRBV5-1; DNA: TGCGCCAGCAGCCTACTAGCGGGGGCTGAGCAGTACTTC; CDR3: CASSLLAGAEQYF
D: NA; J: TRBJ1-5; size: NA; V: TRBV5-6; DNA: TGTGCCAGCAGCGCAGGGACAATTGAGCCCCAGCATTTT; CDR3: CASSAGTIEPQHF
D: NA; J: TRBJ1-1; size: NA; V: TRBV29-1; DNA: TGCAGCGCCCTAGGGGCGGGGGGGGACACTGAAGCTTTCTTT; CDR3: CSALGAGGDTEAFF
D: NA; J: TRBJ2-5; size: NA; V: TRBV2; DNA: TGTGCCAGCAGTGAATTCGGTAGCGGCATACAAGAGACCCAGTACTTC; CDR3: CASSEFGSGIQETQYF
D: NA; J: TRBJ2-2; size: NA; V: TRBV29-1; DNA: TGCAGCGTTGCTGGAGGGCTTGGCGGGGAGCTGTTTTTT; CDR3: CSVAGGLGGELFF
D: TRBD1; J: TRBJ1-1; size: once; V: TRBV6-5; DNA: TGTGCCAGCAGTTACTCGGGACAGGTCGAAGCTTTCTTT; CDR3: CASSYSGQVEAFF
D: TRBD1; J: TRBJ2-7; size: NA; V: TRBV28; DNA: TGTGCCAGCAGTACCAAGACAGGGACCTTCTACGAGCAGTACTTC; CDR3: CASSTKTGTFYEQYF
D: NA; J: TRBJ1-2; size: once; V: TRBV4-2; DNA: TGTGCCAGCAGCCAACAACCAGGGTTCTCGGATGGCTACACCTTC; CDR3: CASSQQPGFSDGYTF
D: NA; J: TRBJ1-3; size: NA; V: TRBV5-4; DNA: TGTGCCAGCAGCTTGACTGAAACCTCTGGAAACACCATATATTTT; CDR3: CASSLTETSGNTIYF
D: NA; J: TRBJ1-1; size: once; V: TRBV21-1; DNA: TGTGCCAGCAGCCCCCACGCCATAACCTTGAGGGGGAAAAGTAGTACTGAAGCTTTCTTT; CDR3: CASSPHAITLRGKSSTEAFF
D: NA; J: TRBJ1-1; size: NA; V: TRBV10-3; DNA: TGTGCCATCAGGCAGGTGCCGAACACTGAAGCTTTCTTT; CDR3: CAIRQVPNTEAFF
D: NA; J: TRBJ1-2; size: NA; V: TRBV7-2; DNA: TGTGCCAGCAGCTGGGGCCTGCACTATGGCTACACCTTC; CDR3: CASSWGLHYGYTF
D: TRBD2; J: TRBJ2-5; size: NA; V: TRBV7-8; DNA: TGTGCCAGCAGCTTAATGACTAGCGGGGAAGAGACCCAGTACTTC; CDR3: CASSLMTSGEETQYF
D: TRBD2; J: TRBJ2-1; size: NA; V: TRBV7-8; DNA: TGTGCCAGCAGCTCGTTAGCGGGGGCCACCTACAATGAGCAGTTCTTC; CDR3: CASSSLAGATYNEQFF
D: TRBD2; J: TRBJ2-6; size: NA; V: TRBV7-9; DNA: TGTGCCAGCAGCCCTCGACTCGGACTAGCGGCTGGGGCCAACGTCCTGACTTTC; CDR3: CASSPRLGLAAGANVLTF
D: TRBD1; J: TRBJ2-2; size: NA; V: TRBV18; DNA: TGTGCCAGCTCACAAGGACAGGGGGCGAGCACCGGGGAGCTGTTTTTT; CDR3: CASSQGQGASTGELFF
D: TRBD2; J: TRBJ2-4; size: NA; V: TRBV6-5; DNA: TGTGCCAGCAGACCCAGCGGGGGGGGGTACATTCAGTACTTC; CDR3: CASRPSGGGYIQYF
D: NA; J: TRBJ2-1; size: NA; V: TRBV12-3/TRBV12-4; DNA: TGTGCCAGCAGTTTTGGACTGAATGAGCAGTTCTTC; CDR3: CASSFGLNEQFF
D: TRBD1; J: TRBJ2-7; size: NA; V: TRBV7-2; DNA: TGTGCCAGCAGCTTAGTCCCGACAGGGATGGGCTACGAGCAGTACTTC; CDR3: CASSLVPTGMGYEQYF
D: NA; J: TRBJ1-5; size: NA; V: TRBV18; DNA: TGTGCCAGCTCACCAGGGGGCGGCAATCAGCCCCAGCATTTT; CDR3: CASSPGGGNQPQHF
D: NA; J: TRBJ2-5; size: NA; V: TRBV12-5; DNA: TGTGCTAGTGGTCTCTCAGGGGTGGAGACCCAGTACTTC; CDR3: CASGLSGVETQYF
D: NA; J: TRBJ1-2; size: once; V: TRBV3-1/TRBV3-2; DNA: TGTGCCAGCAGCCAAGACCGGGGGGGCGGAGCTAACTATGGCTACACCTTC; CDR3: CASSQDRGGGANYGYTF
D: NA; J: TRBJ1-1; size: NA; V: TRBV19; DNA: TGTGCCAGTACGGTGGATGACTTCTTCCGGAACACTGAAGCTTTCTTT; CDR3: CASTVDDFFRNTEAFF
D: NA; J: TRBJ1-3; size: NA; V: TRBV3-1/TRBV3-2; DNA: TGTGCCAGCAGCCAAGTTGCGGGTACATGGGGAAACACCATATATTTT; CDR3: CASSQVAGTWGNTIYF
D: NA; J: TRBJ1-3; size: once; V: TRBV9; DNA: TGTGCCAGCTCGGGTGCCTCTGGAAACACCATATATTTT; CDR3: CASSGASGNTIYF